The source of this T cell receptor (beta chain) is a study of T cell repertoires in cytomegalovirus infection. Study information: Public TCR beta signatures provided an indication of both CMV infection and a matching HLA type.

One entry per CDR3 protein results from TCRdb running MiXCR on the reads. The sample records 200,000 to 300,000 distinct CDR3 sequences, roughly an eighth being singletons. Study results and limitations: Public TCR beta family frequency separated CMV-and-HLA carriers, including in an independent cohort. Across the ex vivo response, the dominant clonotypes were HLA-C-restricted CMV-specific TCR beta clonotypes.

Regarding this clonotype: Its matching antigen is unknown. The conserved phenylalanine or tryptophan normally closing the CDR3 is absent here, so this likely arose from a read error.

After removal of 3 bases from V and 5 bases from J, the junction contained 3 bases not matched to a gene. The CDR3 totals 13 residues. Per germline, CDR1 DFQATT and CDR2 SNEGSKA (reference sequence). This sequence originates from a human donor in good health (CMV status not recorded). Some clones in this sample may be carry-over from other donors' samples. This sequence joins TRBV20-1 and TRBJ1-3; 8 positions agree with TRBD1. Sequences were obtained from PBMCs. The CDR3, as DNA: TGCAGTGCTAGGGACAGGGAAAGAAACACCATATATTTG. Protein: CSARDRERNTIYL.